This TCR beta chain was sequenced during a study of blood T cells in healthy people across ages. A second PCR of 7 to 11 cycles used a sample-barcoded 5' primer and a J-beta primer mix. TCRdb reprocessed the 5' RACE reads with MiXCR, giving one entry per CDR3 protein. The data contain some 760,000 distinct CDR3 sequences, roughly 25% of them singletons. This clonotype was counted between two and nine times. Its antigen is still unknown. General study points: Both naive CD4+ cell counts and diversity were greater in long-lived donors than in aged donors.

Germline V gene sequence: CDR1 DFQATT, CDR2 SNEGSKA (reference sequence). V lost 6 bases and J 2 bases, leaving 14 bases between the germline ends. CDR3 length equals 14 residues. These data also formed part of another study, on T cells of mothers and their children. This second study says: Over 8 million reads per mother and roughly 3 million per child were obtained.

This chain joins TRBV20-1 and TRBJ2-1; weak D call: TRBD2 (5 bases). Sequencing was performed on blood. The sequence was collected from a boy aged 10-17 years in good health. This chain's CDR3 is CSALPFGTYNEQFF. The CDR3 DNA is TGCAGTGCCCTGCCCTTCGGGACCTACAATGAGCAGTTCTTC.